The T cell receptor (beta chain) under discussion was sequenced for a study of regulatory T cells in long-lasting Graves disease. Germline-derived CDR1 and CDR2 are MGHDK and SYGVNS. The CDR3 sequence is 15 residues long. Time point reported: persistent/refractory GD, antithyroid drugs over 5 years with positive TRAb. The TCR library was prepared using RNA isolated from PBMCs. As collected, the peripheral blood samples measured nine milliliters each and went into EDTA tubes. Study-level points and caveats: Relative to newly diagnosed Graves' patients, persistent ones had lower TCR diversity. Persistent patients had more shared public clonotypes (under 3,000) than new patients (about 880). Favoring TRBV28, TRBJ1-2 and TRBJ2-5 was a feature seen in persistent disease.

With respect to this clonotype: Antigen: not known. A much larger clone lies a single base off, so this may be a read error.

Assembly of TCR beta libraries relied on iRepertoire HTBI primers together with Arm-PCR of CDR3 regions. A single record per CDR3 protein comes from TCRdb applying MiXCR to the multiplex PCR reads. The sample carries about 420,000 distinct CDR3 sequences, about a quarter recorded once. The genes are TRBV25-1 and TRBJ1-4; 7 nucleotides match TRBD1. The sequenced sample was peripheral blood mononuclear cells (PBMCs), obtained when the disease was refractory, from a patient treated with antithyroid drugs. This clonotype was obtained from a female donor with Graves disease. This CDR3 is CACSDRRQGGEKLFF. The CDR3 DNA reads TGTGCCTGCAGTGATCGTCGACAGGGCGGAGAAAAACTGTTTTTT.